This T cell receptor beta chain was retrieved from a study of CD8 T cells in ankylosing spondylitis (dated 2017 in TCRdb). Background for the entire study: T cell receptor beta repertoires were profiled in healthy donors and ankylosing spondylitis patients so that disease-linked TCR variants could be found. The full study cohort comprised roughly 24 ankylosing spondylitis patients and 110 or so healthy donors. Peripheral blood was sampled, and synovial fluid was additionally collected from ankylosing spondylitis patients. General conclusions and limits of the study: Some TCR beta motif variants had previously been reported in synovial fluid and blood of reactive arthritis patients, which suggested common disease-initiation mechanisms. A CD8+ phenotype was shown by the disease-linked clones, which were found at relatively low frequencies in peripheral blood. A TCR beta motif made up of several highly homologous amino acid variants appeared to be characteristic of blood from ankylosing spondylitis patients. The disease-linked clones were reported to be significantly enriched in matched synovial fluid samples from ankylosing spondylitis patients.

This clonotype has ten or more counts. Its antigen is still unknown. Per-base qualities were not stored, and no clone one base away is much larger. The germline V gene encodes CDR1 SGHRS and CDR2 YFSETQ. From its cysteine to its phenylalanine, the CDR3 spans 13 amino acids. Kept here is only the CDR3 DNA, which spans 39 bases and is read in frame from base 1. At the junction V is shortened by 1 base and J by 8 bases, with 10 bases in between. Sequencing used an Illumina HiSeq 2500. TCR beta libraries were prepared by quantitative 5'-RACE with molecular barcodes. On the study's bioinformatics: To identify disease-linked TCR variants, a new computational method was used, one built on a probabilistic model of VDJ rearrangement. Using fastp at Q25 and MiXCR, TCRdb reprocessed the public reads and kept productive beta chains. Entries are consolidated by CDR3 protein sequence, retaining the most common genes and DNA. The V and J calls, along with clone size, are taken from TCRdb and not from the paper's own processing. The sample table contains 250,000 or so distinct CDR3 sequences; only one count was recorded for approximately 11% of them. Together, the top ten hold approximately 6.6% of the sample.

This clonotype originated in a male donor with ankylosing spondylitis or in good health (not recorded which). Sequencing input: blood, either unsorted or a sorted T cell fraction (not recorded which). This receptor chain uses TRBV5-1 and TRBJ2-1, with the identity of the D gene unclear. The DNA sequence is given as TGCGCCAGCAGCTTGCCCAATTCCCATGAGCAGTTCTTC. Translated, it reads CASSLPNSHEQFF.